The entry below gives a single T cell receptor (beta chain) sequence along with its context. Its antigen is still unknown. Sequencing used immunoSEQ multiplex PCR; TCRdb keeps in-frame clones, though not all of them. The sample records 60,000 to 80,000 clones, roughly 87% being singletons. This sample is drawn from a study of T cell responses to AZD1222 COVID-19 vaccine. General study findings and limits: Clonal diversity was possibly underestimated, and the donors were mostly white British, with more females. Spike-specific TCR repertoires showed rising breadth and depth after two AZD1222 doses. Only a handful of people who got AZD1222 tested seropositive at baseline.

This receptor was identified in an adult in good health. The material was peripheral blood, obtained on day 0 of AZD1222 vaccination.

CDR3 sequence reads: CSTQDQGDSPLHF. In DNA, the CDR3 is TGCAGTACACAGGACCAGGGGGACTCACCCCTCCACTTT. The rearrangement links TRBV29-1 to TRBJ1-6; 7 bases line up with TRBD1. Germline loops: CDR1 SQVTM, CDR2 ANQGSEA. This CDR3 contains 13 residues.